A single T cell receptor (beta chain) is shown here with its context. Its antigen has not been determined. No much larger clone is present one base from it, and per-base qualities are unavailable. The method behind the library was multiplex PCR. Reads for this sample came from an Illumina HiSeq 4000. TCR beta libraries were built with iRepertoire HTBI primers and Arm-PCR amplification of CDR3 regions. Before sequencing, the PCR products underwent gel purification. The original pipeline was this. A total of around 66 TRBV and 14 TRBJ segments were identified across samples and were used for gene usage analysis of CDR3 amino acid clonotypes. Filtered high-quality paired reads were merged into contigs using COPE and FqMerger. Contigs were aligned with BLAST to IMGT TRBV, TRBD and TRBJ reference genes, and CDR3 was defined per IMGT. Any clonotype with a frequency above 0.1% was counted as a highly expanded clone. Shannon entropy was used to measure repertoire diversity, and the Gini coefficient was used to measure V-J evenness. A clonotype found in more than one individual was treated as public. TCRdb ran its own pipeline on the public reads, namely fastp trimming at Q25 and MiXCR clone calling, and kept in-frame beta chains. Entries are consolidated by CDR3 protein sequence, retaining the most common genes and DNA. The V and J calls, along with clone size, are taken from TCRdb and not from the paper's own processing. This sample lists about 420,000 distinct CDR3 sequences; roughly 15% were detected once. The top ten clones comprise about 23% of the sample.

In the paper's terms, the time point label means: newly diagnosed GD, antithyroid drugs for less than 3 months. For both TCR sequencing and RNA sequencing, RNA was extracted from PBMCs in TRIzol. The diagnosis of Graves' disease followed American Thyroid Association guidelines. Patients for the study were recruited at an endocrinology department in Xi'an, China. Each patient gave around 9 milliliters of peripheral blood, collected in an EDTA anticoagulant tube. Ficoll Paque Plus density gradient separation was used to isolate PBMCs, and no further T cell sorting was done. An Agilent 2100 Bioanalyzer and agarose gel were used to assess RNA quality, and a NanoDrop 2000 was used to measure RNA concentration. V loses 4 bases of germline sequence and J loses 6 bases, and the interval between the two ends is 9 bases. The CDR3 contains 12 residues, cysteine and phenylalanine counted. Only the CDR3 portion is preserved as DNA: 36 bases, with reading frame beginning at the first base.

This record comes from a study of regulatory T cells in long-lasting Graves disease (dated by TCRdb to the early 2020s). Regarding the study in general: Antithyroid drugs had been taken for less than 3 months by newly diagnosed Graves' disease patients. Patients with persistent Graves' disease were compared with patients with newly diagnosed Graves' disease using TCR sequencing and RNA sequencing of peripheral blood. The study was conducted in China and was registered as a clinical trial. A total of 33 samples underwent TCR sequencing: 13 from persistent and around 20 from newly diagnosed Graves' disease patients. What the study reported, not specific to this receptor: Compared with newly diagnosed patients, patients with persistent Graves' disease had lower TCR Shannon entropy and fewer highly expanded clones, which suggests clonal expansion. The authors noted that the small sample size was a limitation that may lower accuracy. Patients with persistent disease shared more public clonotypes (fewer than 3,000) than newly diagnosed patients did (about 970). TRBV28, TRBJ1-2 and TRBJ2-5 were preferentially used in persistent disease, while TRBV20-1 and TRBJ2-1 were favored in newly diagnosed disease. Sequencing and analysis were restricted to the TCR beta chain. Because the primary lesion, thyroid tissue, could not be accessed, the study looked at peripheral blood alone.

This same sample was also part of a study on T cells in Graves' hyperthyroidism and ophthalmopathy. Looking at the second paper: Stable Graves' hyperthyroidism was defined as the absence of progression to ophthalmopathy over 18 months of follow-up. Hyperthyroidism patients were newly diagnosed, with disease duration under 2 months, and aged 18 to 65 years. Any patient with an uncontrolled infection, another autoimmune disease, pregnancy or lactation was excluded. Diagnoses relied on clinical symptoms, serum thyroxine and TRAb, thyroid ultrasound and orbital computed tomography. The first round of RT-PCR for the TCR CDR3 was performed with the HTBI primer set and the Qiagen OneStep RT-PCR kit. Most expanded thyroid clonotypes (frequency above 0.001) were also found in blood, which suggests that blood repertoires may mirror thyroid immune responses. In cross-validation, a model built on a 13 V-J signature told ophthalmopathy apart from stable hyperthyroidism with 85% to 90% sensitivity and 81% to 82% specificity, and in testing the same model reached 80%/75%. In validation, the model predicted progression to ophthalmopathy a median of approximately 6.6 months before onset, with roughly 71% sensitivity and roughly 72% specificity. To identify TCR V-J signatures that set the groups apart, the researchers used a discovery cohort of 100 or so patients, made up of under 45 with Graves' ophthalmopathy and some 56 with stable Graves' hyperthyroidism. Prospective prediction of ophthalmopathy was tested in an independent validation cohort consisting of some 18 hyperthyroidism patients and some 17 patients who later progressed to ophthalmopathy. The 95 to 100 discovery patients were divided at random into training and test sets in a 7:3 ratio. Thyroid tissue and blood T-cell repertoires from six Graves' hyperthyroidism patients were also compared in the study. Following sampling, methimazole starting at 30 mg daily was given to hyperthyroidism patients, and high-dose intravenous methylprednisolone was given to ophthalmopathy patients. Libraries were constructed in a second round of multiplex PCR, after which size selection and purification were carried out. Paired-end sequencing of the libraries was performed with 100 bp reads on an Illumina HiSeq2000. SOAPnuke was used to process the raw data, with reads discarded if the reads contained adapters or uncalled bases, had a mean Phred below 15, or lacked an exact constant-primer or identifier match. COPE v1.2.5 was used to merge high-quality paired reads, and clonotypes were defined as unique nucleotide sequences. MiTCR v1.1 was used to align the clonotypes against IMGT TRBV, TRBD and TRBJ reference segments. Analysis was restricted to V-J combinations with a frequency above 0.0001, which covered approximately 99% of repertoires. The TCS score was defined as F50 (clonal expansion) divided by E x V (chaos), with BLOSUM62-based TCRdist calculated between CDR3 peptides within each V-J. Welch's t-statistics and random forest reduced several hundred V-J features to 13, which were used in a naive Bayes classifier (R e1071). No statistical method was used to fix the sample size in advance, and group allocation was not hidden from the investigators. The paper describes TCR Vbeta CDR3 sequencing of about 140 peripheral blood samples, made up of about 40 ophthalmopathy patients, roughly 75 hyperthyroidism patients and 17 progressor patients.

Sequenced here: peripheral blood mononuclear cells (PBMCs), sampled at new diagnosis, from a patient treated with antithyroid drugs. This receptor was taken from a woman younger than 30 with Graves disease. Donor details come from another sample of the same person, matched by shared clones. The rearrangement combines TRBV12-3 or TRBV12-4 with TRBJ1-1; no D gene is confidently identified. The CDR3 region has the sequence CASSSRFSEAFF. The nucleotides are TGTGCCAGCAGTTCCCGCTTTTCTGAAGCTTTCTTT.